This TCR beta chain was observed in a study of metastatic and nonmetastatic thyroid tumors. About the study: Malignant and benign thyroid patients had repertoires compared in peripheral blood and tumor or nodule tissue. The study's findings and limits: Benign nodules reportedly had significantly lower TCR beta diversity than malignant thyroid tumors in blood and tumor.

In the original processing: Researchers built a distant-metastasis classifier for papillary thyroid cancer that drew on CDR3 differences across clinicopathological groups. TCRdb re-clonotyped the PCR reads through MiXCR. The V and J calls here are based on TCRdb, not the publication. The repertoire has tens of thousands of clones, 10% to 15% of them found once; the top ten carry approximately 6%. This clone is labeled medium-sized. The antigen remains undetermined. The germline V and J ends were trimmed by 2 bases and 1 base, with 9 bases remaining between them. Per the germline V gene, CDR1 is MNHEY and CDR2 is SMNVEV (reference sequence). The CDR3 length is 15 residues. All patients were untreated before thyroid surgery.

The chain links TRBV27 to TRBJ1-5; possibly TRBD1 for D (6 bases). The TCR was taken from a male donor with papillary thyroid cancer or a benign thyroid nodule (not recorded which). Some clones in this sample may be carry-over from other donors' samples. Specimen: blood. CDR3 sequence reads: CASSLQTGSNQPQHF. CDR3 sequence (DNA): TGTGCCAGCAGTTTACAGACAGGAAGCAATCAGCCCCAGCATTTT.